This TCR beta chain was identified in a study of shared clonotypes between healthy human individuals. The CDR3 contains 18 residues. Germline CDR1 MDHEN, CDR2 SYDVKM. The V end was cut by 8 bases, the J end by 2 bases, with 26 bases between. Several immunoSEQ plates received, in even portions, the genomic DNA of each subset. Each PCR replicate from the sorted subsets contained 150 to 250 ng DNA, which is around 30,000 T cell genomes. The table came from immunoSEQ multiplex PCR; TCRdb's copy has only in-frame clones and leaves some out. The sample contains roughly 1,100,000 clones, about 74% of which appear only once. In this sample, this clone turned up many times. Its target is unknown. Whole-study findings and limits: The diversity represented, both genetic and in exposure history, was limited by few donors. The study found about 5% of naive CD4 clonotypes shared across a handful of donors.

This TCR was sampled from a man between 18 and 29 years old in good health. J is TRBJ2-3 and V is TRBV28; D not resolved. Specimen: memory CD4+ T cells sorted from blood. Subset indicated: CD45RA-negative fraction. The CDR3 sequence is CASLGMVSLGKNTDTQYF. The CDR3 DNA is TGTGCCAGCCTTGGAATGGTGTCTTTAGGCAAAAACACAGATACGCAGTATTTT. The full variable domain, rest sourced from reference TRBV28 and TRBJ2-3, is DVKVTQSSRYLVKRTGEKVFLECVQDMDHENMFWYRQDPGLGLRLIYFSYDVKMKEKGDIPEGYSVSREKKERFSLILESASTNQTSMYLCASLGMVSLGKNTDTQYFGPGTRLTVL.